Listed here are 10 T cell receptor beta chains from one sample, sequenced in a study of T cells in Graves' hyperthyroidism and ophthalmopathy. The TCR beta CDR3 regions underwent amplification using RNA transcripts as the source. HTBI primers were employed in a first-round RT-PCR of the TCR CDR3. In TCRdb, the multiplex PCR reads were re-called with MiXCR into one record per CDR3 protein. Here the sample spans about 710,000 distinct CDR3 sequences, about 15% being singletons. The sequenced material came from blood. Every receptor here comes from a man aged 18 to 29 with Graves' hyperthyroidism.

This clonotype was seen repeatedly, ten times or more. This chain uses TRBV10-3 with TRBJ2-2; the D is unclear. V was shortened by 2 bases and J by 3 bases, with 4 bases between the two germline ends. The CDR3 has 13 amino acids. Germline values: CDR1 ENHRY, CDR2 SYGVKD. Here the CDR3 DNA reads TGTGCCATCAGTGAGGTGGACACCGGGGAGCTGTTTTTT. Protein product: CAISEVDTGELFF.

This clonotype was seen many times. The gene calls are TRBV18 and TRBJ1-6; D is unresolved. The CDR3 runs to 12 residues. Trimming took off 3 bases at V and 4 bases at J, with 1 base between the two ends. Germline CDR1 and CDR2: KGHSH and LQKENI. The CDR3 bases are TGTGCCAGCTCACCTTATAATTCACCCCTCCACTTT. This sequence encodes CASSPYNSPLHF.

This clonotype has only a few counts. The rearrangement joins TRBV6-1 to TRBJ2-2, with unresolved D. Germline assignment: CDR1 MNHNS and CDR2 SASEGT. The V and J ends lost 6 bases and 1 base respectively, with 9 bases between them. The CDR3 runs to 14 residues. CDR3 protein: CASSLAKNTGELFF. Written as DNA, the CDR3 is TGTGCCAGCAGCCTGGCGAAGAACACCGGGGAGCTGTTTTTT.

This clonotype was recorded many times. The CDR3 sequence is CASSRMASASETQYF. The CDR3 coding sequence is TGTGCCAGCAGCCGGATGGCTAGCGCGTCAGAGACCCAGTACTTC. This sequence joins TRBV11-3 and TRBJ2-5; D possibly corresponds to TRBD2 (6 bases). Trimming took 5 bases from V and 4 from J, leaving 17 bases between them. The germline V gene has CDR1 SGHNT and CDR2 YENEEA. CDR3 length: 15 residues.

This clonotype has a handful of counts. The V gene is TRBV29-1, the J gene TRBJ2-3; TRBD1 matches 8 bases. There are 17 residues in the CDR3. In germline, CDR1 is SQVTM, CDR2 ANQGSEA. The J segment lost 0 bases and the V segment lost 7 bases, leaving 15 bases of the junction unmatched. DNA of the CDR3: TGCAGCGCCCTTGTCGCAGGGGGCTGGGGGAGCACAGATACGCAGTATTTT. This gives the protein CSALVAGGWGSTDTQYF.

This clonotype came up a few times. CDR3 coding DNA: TGTGCCAGCAGCTTAGGTGGGGGCGTCCTTGGCTACACCTTC. Amino acid sequence: CASSLGGGVLGYTF. The V gene is TRBV7-8, the J gene TRBJ1-2; D may be TRBD1 (6 bases). The V and J ends lost 1 base and 7 bases respectively, with 13 bases between them. The CDR3 consists of 14 residues. Germline CDR1 reads SGHVS; CDR2 reads FQNEAQ.

There are many counts of this clonotype. The rearrangement links TRBV12-3 or TRBV12-4 to TRBJ1-1; TRBD1 is a possible D gene (5 bases). With 6 bases removed from V and 0 bases from J, the gap between germline ends came to 11 bases. The CDR3 is 14 amino acids. The CDR3 DNA follows: TGTGCCAGCAGCTCGACAGCCTTGAACACTGAAGCTTTCTTT. Its translation is CASSSTALNTEAFF.

This chain uses TRBV14 with TRBJ2-3; D gene ambiguous. This CDR3 region has 15 residues. Germline-derived CDR1 and CDR2 are SGHDN and FVKESK. The germline V and J ends were trimmed by 0 bases and 1 base, with 8 bases remaining between them. The CDR3 is CASSQDSWGTDTQYF. As DNA, the CDR3 is TGTGCCAGCAGCCAAGACTCTTGGGGCACAGATACGCAGTATTTT.

This clonotype has ten or more counts. The gene calls are TRBV2 and TRBJ1-2; D gene unclear. The CDR3 consists of 15 residues. Germline-derived CDR1 and CDR2 are SNHLY and FYNNEI. Trimming removed 5 bases at V and 2 bases at J, with 15 bases between. The DNA of the CDR3 is TGTGCCAGCAGTTTGTTACGGGGATTGAACTATGGCTACACCTTC. Translated, it gives CASSLLRGLNYGYTF.

The CDR3 reads CASSSRESNYGYTF. DNA of the CDR3: TGTGCCAGCAGTAGTCGAGAATCGAACTATGGCTACACCTTC. The V gene is TRBV6-9, the J gene TRBJ1-2, with no clear D. Germline V gene lookup returns CDR1 MNHGY and CDR2 SVAAGI. This CDR3 is built from 14 residues. V was shortened by 5 bases and J by 2 bases, with 12 bases between the two germline ends.